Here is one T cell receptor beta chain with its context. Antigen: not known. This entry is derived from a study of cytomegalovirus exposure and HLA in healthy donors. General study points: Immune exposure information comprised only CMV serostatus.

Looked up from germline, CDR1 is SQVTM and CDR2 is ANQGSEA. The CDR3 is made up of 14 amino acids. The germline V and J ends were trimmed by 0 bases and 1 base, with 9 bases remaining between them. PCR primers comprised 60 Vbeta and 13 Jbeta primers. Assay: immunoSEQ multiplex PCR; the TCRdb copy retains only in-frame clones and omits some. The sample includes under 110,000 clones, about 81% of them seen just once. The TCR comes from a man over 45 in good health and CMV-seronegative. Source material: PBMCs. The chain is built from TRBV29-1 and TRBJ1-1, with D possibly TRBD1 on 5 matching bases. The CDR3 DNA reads TGCAGCGTTGAAGAGGGGGGTGGGAACACTGAAGCTTTCTTT. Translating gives CSVEEGGGNTEAFF.